What follows are 10 T cell receptor beta chains derived from one specimen sequenced in a study of blood T cell repertoires in COVID-19. Here immunoSEQ multiplex PCR was the method, and the copy in TCRdb shows in-frame clones only, minus some. The table shows around 130,000 clones, with around 91% occurring only once. The sequencing input was peripheral blood. Receptors were obtained from a man between 65 and 85 years old with active or convalescent COVID-19.

The chain uses TRBV4-1 and TRBJ2-3; possibly TRBD1 for D (8 bases). The V end lost 3 bases, the J end lost 4 bases, and 14 bases lay between the germline ends. CDR3 length: 15 amino acids. CDR1 and CDR2 from the germline V gene are MGHRA and YSYEKL. CDR3: CASSQPTGGADTQYF. CDR3 sequence (DNA): TGCGCCAGCAGCCAGCCCACAGGGGGGGCAGATACGCAGTATTTT.

The rearrangement links TRBV6-8 to TRBJ2-1; 9 positions match TRBD2. Germline V gene sequence: CDR1 MNHGY, CDR2 SAAAGT. V shed 0 bases, J shed 5 bases, and the junction held 2 bases outside the gene matches. The CDR3 is 15 residues long. The CDR3 reads CASSYSASGNNEQFF. In DNA, the CDR3 is TGTGCCAGCAGTTACTCGGCTAGCGGGAACAATGAGCAGTTCTTC.

The chain links TRBV9 to TRBJ2-1; 8 positions agree with TRBD2. The CDR3 runs to 16 residues. V shed 4 bases and J 6 bases; nucleotides not matched to a gene: 12. The germline V gene encodes CDR1 SGDLS and CDR2 YYNGEE. The CDR3 sequence: CASSSSGQTLSNEQFF. The CDR3 DNA follows: TGTGCCAGCAGCTCTAGCGGGCAGACCCTATCCAATGAGCAGTTCTTC.

DNA for the CDR3: TGTGCCAGCAGTTTCCACACCGCCAGGGGCTATGGCTACACCTTC. This translates into CASSFHTARGYGYTF. The rearrangement joins TRBV28 to TRBJ1-2, with D perhaps TRBD1 (6 bases). The CDR3 loop spans 15 amino acids. Trimming took 3 bases from V and 4 from J, leaving 15 bases between them. Germline CDR1 reads MDHEN; CDR2 reads SYDVKM.

The chain links TRBV5-1 to TRBJ1-2; 7 positions agree with TRBD1. This CDR3 comprises 11 residues. J gave up 3 bases and V 7 bases, and 0 bases lay outside the gene matches. The germline V gene encodes CDR1 SGHRS and CDR2 YFSETQ. CDR3 residues: CASGTDYGYTF. The CDR3 DNA reads as TGCGCCAGCGGGACAGACTATGGCTACACCTTC.

This sequence joins TRBV28 and TRBJ2-5, with 7 bases that match TRBD1. The V gene's germline CDR1 is MDHEN and CDR2 SYDVKM. Germline trimming cut 6 bases from V and 3 bases from J; bases unmatched to any gene: 7. The CDR3 runs 14 residues. CDR3 sequence (DNA): TGTGCCAGCAGGACAGGGTTGAAGGAAGAGACCCAGTACTTC. As protein: CASRTGLKEETQYF.

The rearrangement uses TRBV29-1 and TRBJ1-2; the match to TRBD1 covers 8 bases. V dropped 3 bases and J dropped 9; count of bases not matched to a gene: 6. This CDR3 comprises 12 residues. Looked up from germline, CDR1 is SQVTM and CDR2 is ANQGSEA. The CDR3: CSVEWQGASYTF. The CDR3 DNA sequence: TGCAGCGTTGAGTGGCAGGGGGCAAGCTACACCTTC.

This clone was picked up one time. The rearrangement joins TRBV10-3 to TRBJ2-3; the match to TRBD2 covers 9 bases. Germline CDR1 reads ENHRY; CDR2 reads SYGVKD. V dropped 10 bases and J dropped 5; count of bases not matched to a gene: 7. The CDR3 is 13 residues long. The CDR3 bases are TGTGCCACCGCGGGAGGGAGGGTAGATACGCAGTATTTT. Its translation: CATAGGRVDTQYF.

The chain couples TRBV28 to TRBJ2-7, with a weak D call TRBD2 (5 bases). V was pared by 5 bases and J by 4 bases, with 21 bases between. The CDR3 has 16 amino acids. Germline lookup yields CDR1 MDHEN and CDR2 SYDVKM. The CDR3 DNA sequence: TGTGCCAGCAGTCCTGGCTCCGGGTCGCGGGTTTACGAGCAGTACTTC. Its protein is CASSPGSGSRVYEQYF.

The genes are TRBV3-1 (or the pseudogene TRBV3-2) and TRBJ2-5; D is undetermined. This CDR3 comprises 15 residues. V was trimmed by 0 bases and J by 5 bases, leaving 13 bases between them. The germline CDR1 and CDR2 sequences are LGHDT and YNNKEL (reference sequence). The CDR3 DNA reads TGTGCCAGCAGCCAAGATCTAAGTGCTTTGGAGACCCAGTACTTC. It codes for CASSQDLSALETQYF.